These 23 T cell receptor beta chains originate from one sample sequenced in a study of shared clonotypes between healthy human individuals (dated by TCRdb to 2019 to 2021). Receptors were amplified or captured by the immunoSEQ multiplex PCR assay. TCRdb carries this immuneACCESS record with in-frame sequences only. Its versions omit some clonotypes, under half of them owing to an unresolved V gene in the studies checked, with the rest unexplained. The sample table contains 600,000 to 800,000 clones; only one count was recorded for approximately 77% of them. The biggest ten clones account for more than 1.5% of the sample. The sequenced sample consisted of memory CD4+ T cells sorted from blood. Explained via the paper, the cell subset or site label denotes: CD45RA-negative fraction. Source of these receptors: a woman between 25 and 40 years old in good health.

This rearrangement joins TRBV7-8 to TRBJ1-4; a weak D match, TRBD1 (6 bases). The germline CDR1 and CDR2 sequences are SGHVS and FQNEAQ. V was pared by 2 bases and J by 3 bases, with 7 bases between. The CDR3 runs to 14 residues. CDR3 nucleotides: TGTGCCAGCAGCTTAACAGGGTCTAATGAAAAACTGTTTTTT. Encoded protein: CASSLTGSNEKLFF. The entire variable domain, with the rest obtained from reference TRBV7-8 and TRBJ1-4, is as follows: GAGVSQSPRYKVAKRGQDVALRCDPISGHVSLFWYQQALGQGPEFLTYFQNEAQLDKSGLPSDRFFAERPEGSVSTLKIQRTQQEDSAVYLCASSLTGSNEKLFFGSGTQLSVL.

J is TRBJ1-1 and V is TRBV10-3, with a tentative D call TRBD1 (6 bases). The CDR3 is 14 residues long. Deletions cut 5 bases from V and 0 bases from J, with 10 bases between. Germline V CDR1 and CDR2: ENHRY, SYGVKD. Written as DNA, the CDR3 is TGTGCCATCAGTCCTACAGGGCTGAACACTGAAGCTTTCTTT. This encodes CAISPTGLNTEAFF.

This sequence joins TRBV6-1 and TRBJ2-7, with 10 bases that match TRBD2. This CDR3 is 18 amino acids long. Per the germline V gene, CDR1 is MNHNS and CDR2 is SASEGT. Losses at the gene ends were 4 bases for V and 1 base for J; bases not matched to a gene: 13. CDR3 sequence: CASSVGTSDRFLSYEQYF. The CDR3 DNA sequence: TGTGCCAGCAGTGTAGGGACTAGCGACAGGTTTTTATCCTACGAGCAGTACTTC.

The genes are TRBV10-3 and TRBJ2-1, with TRBD2 matching over 9 bases. CDR1 and CDR2 (germline): ENHRY, SYGVKD. CDR3 length: 15 residues. J lost 9 bases, V lost 2 bases, and 8 bases had no gene match. CDR3 coding DNA: TGTGCCATCAGTGAGCTCCGCGGGAGGGAAGGTGAGCAGTTCTTC. Translation gives CAISELRGREGEQFF.

This clone was seen once. The rearrangement joins TRBV4-1 to TRBJ1-5, with 7 bases identical to TRBD1. Germline V gene data show CDR1 as MGHRA and CDR2 as YSYEKL. V lost 3 bases and J lost 4; bases outside the gene matches: 6. The CDR3 length is 15 residues. The CDR3 DNA reads TGCGCCAGCAGCCAGGGACAGTTTTTTAATCAGCCCCAGCATTTT. Protein product: CASSQGQFFNQPQHF.

The chain links TRBV6-5 to TRBJ2-2; 14 nucleotides agree with TRBD2. The CDR3 runs to 15 residues. Germline V CDR1 and CDR2: MNHEY, SVGAGI. With 6 bases clipped from V and 5 bases from J, the junction kept 2 bases outside the gene matches. The CDR3 sequence: CASSGLAGGTGELFF. CDR3 bases: TGTGCCAGCAGCGGACTAGCGGGAGGTACCGGGGAGCTGTTTTTT.

This chain uses TRBV7-2 with TRBJ2-1; possibly TRBD1 or TRBD2 for D (5 bases each). The CDR3 length is 17 residues. V lost 3 bases and J lost 8, with 23 bases in between. Germline V lookup: CDR1 SGHTA, CDR2 FQGNSA. The CDR3 spells CASSFAPGRGAGDEQFF. In DNA, the CDR3 is TGTGCCAGCAGCTTTGCCCCCGGTCGAGGGGCCGGCGATGAGCAGTTCTTC.

The chain links TRBV7-9 to TRBJ2-1, with a possible D match to TRBD1 (5 bases). Germline CDR1 and CDR2: SEHNR and FQNEAQ (reference sequence). Trimming stripped 1 base from V and 7 bases from J, with 14 bases between. This CDR3 region has 15 residues. CDR3 DNA sequence: TGTGCCAGCAGCTTAGGCCGACGTCAGGGAAATGAGCAGTTCTTC. It is translated as CASSLGRRQGNEQFF.

As for this clone: A much larger clone differs by one base, so this may be a read error. V and J are TRBV19 and TRBJ2-7; no clear D gene. This CDR3 region has 11 residues. Trimming left V 3 bases short and J 4 bases short, with 4 bases between. Germline V gene lookup returns CDR1 LNHDA and CDR2 SQIVND (reference sequence). The CDR3 protein is CASSMGYEQYF. In nucleotides, the CDR3 is TGTGCCAGTAGTATGGGGTACGAGCAGTACTTC.

The V gene is TRBV7-9, the J gene TRBJ1-2, with D tentatively TRBD1 (5 bases). Germline-derived CDR1 and CDR2 are SEHNR and FQNEAQ (reference sequence). Trimming removed 5 bases at V and 4 bases at J, with 17 bases between. The CDR3 runs 15 residues. CDR3 DNA sequence: TGTGCCAGCAGCCCTACCGGGACGAGTCTCTATGGCTACACCTTC. It yields the protein CASSPTGTSLYGYTF. Variable domain in full (rest from reference TRBV7-9 and TRBJ1-2): DTGVSQNPRHKITKRGQNVTFRCDPISEHNRLYWYRQTLGQGPEFLTYFQNEAQLEKSRLLSDRFSAERPKGSFSTLEIQRTEQGDSAMYLCASSPTGTSLYGYTFGSGTRLTVV.

V is TRBV19 and J is TRBJ1-4; 7 bases match TRBD1. The germline V gene encodes CDR1 LNHDA and CDR2 SQIVND (reference sequence). Trimming took 4 bases from V and 0 from J; bases not matched to a gene: 8. This CDR3 spans 17 amino acids. The CDR3 DNA is TGTGCCAGTAGTACACGGGACAGTGGGGCAACTAATGAAAAACTGTTTTTT. This gives the protein CASSTRDSGATNEKLFF.

In its sample, this clone was seen once. V is TRBV20-1 and J is TRBJ2-7; D not resolved. This CDR3 contains 11 residues. Trimming shortened V by 0 bases and J by 10 bases, and 10 bases separated the two germline ends. The V gene's germline CDR1 is DFQATT and CDR2 SNEGSKA (reference sequence). CDR3 nucleotides: TGCAGTGCTAGAGATAGTTTAGTTCAGTACTTC. Protein product: CSARDSLVQYF.

Concerning this clone: Other DNA sequences of this sample code for an identical CDR3. The genes are TRBV5-1 and TRBJ2-2, with D tentatively TRBD1 (6 bases). The CDR3 runs to 15 residues. In germline, CDR1 is SGHRS, CDR2 YFSETQ. The V end lost 4 bases, the J end lost 1 base, and 11 bases lay between the germline ends. The CDR3 loop is CASSRGTENTGELFF. CDR3 coding DNA: TGCGCCAGCAGCAGGGGGACGGAGAACACCGGGGAGCTGTTTTTT.

In the case of this clone: The sample carries other DNA sequences with the same CDR3. J is TRBJ1-5 and V is TRBV19; D unclear. Trimming stripped 2 bases from V and 1 base from J, with 9 bases between. Germline V gene lookup returns CDR1 LNHDA and CDR2 SQIVND (reference sequence). This CDR3 has 15 amino acids. The CDR3 spells CASSIKGRSNQPQHF. The CDR3 nucleotides are TGTGCCAGTAGTATAAAGGGAAGGAGCAATCAGCCCCAGCATTTT.

This clone was counted a few times. V is TRBV30 and J is TRBJ1-4; no firm D call. This CDR3 contains 11 residues. Trimming took off 5 bases at V and 4 bases at J, with 5 bases between the two ends. Germline assignment: CDR1 GTSNPN and CDR2 SVGIG (reference sequence). In nucleotides, the CDR3 is TGTGCCTGGGGTCTTAATGAAAAACTGTTTTTT. As protein: CAWGLNEKLFF.

V usage is TRBV7-3 and J usage is TRBJ2-2; 7 bases agree with TRBD2. V shed 5 bases, J shed 7 bases, and the junction held 7 bases outside the gene matches. This CDR3 has 14 amino acids. Germline V CDR1 and CDR2: SGHTA, FQGTGA. This chain's CDR3 is CASSPWEGFGELFF. Written as DNA, the CDR3 is TGTGCCAGCAGCCCTTGGGAGGGCTTCGGGGAGCTGTTTTTT.

Notes on this clone: The same CDR3 is also encoded by other DNA sequences in this sample. The chain employs TRBV5-1 and TRBJ2-5; 10 positions match TRBD2. The germline V gene encodes CDR1 SGHRS and CDR2 YFSETQ. The length of the CDR3 is 16 residues. The V segment lost 0 bases and the J segment 5 bases; nucleotides outside the gene matches: 7. The DNA for the CDR3 is TGCGCCAGCAGCTTGGCCCCTAGCGGGAGTGGGGAGACCCAGTACTTC. Translated, it gives CASSLAPSGSGETQYF.

The chain carries TRBV19 and TRBJ2-3; 8 bases match TRBD1. This CDR3 is 13 amino acids long. V lost 6 bases and J lost 4; bases outside the gene matches: 3. Germline V gives CDR1 LNHDA, CDR2 SQIVND (reference sequence). Here the CDR3 reads CASSLDRADTQYF. The DNA of the CDR3 is TGTGCCAGTAGCCTGGACAGGGCAGATACGCAGTATTTT.

The chain carries TRBV7-2 and TRBJ1-2, with no clear D. Trimming removed 5 bases at V and 5 bases at J, with 9 bases between. CDR3 size: 12 residues. Germline values: CDR1 SGHTA, CDR2 FQGNSA. For the CDR3, the DNA is TGTGCCAGCAGCCCGGGCCCTTATGGCTACACCTTC. Translated, it gives CASSPGPYGYTF.

This clone was recorded at least ten times. The chain combines TRBV5-4 with TRBJ2-4, with TRBD1 matching 7 bases. The trim removed 4 bases at V and 1 base at J, leaving 2 bases unmatched. This CDR3 region has 14 residues. CDR1 and CDR2 (germline): SGHNT, YYREEE (reference sequence). The CDR3 region is CASSQGVAKNIQYF. The CDR3 bases are TGTGCCAGCAGCCAGGGGGTGGCCAAAAACATTCAGTACTTC.

The genes are TRBV7-2 and TRBJ2-4; D gene uncertain. The CDR3 extends over 15 amino acids. Between the trimmed V and J ends, which lost 3 bases and 0 bases, there was a span of 9 bases. The germline V gene has CDR1 SGHTA and CDR2 FQGNSA. The CDR3 DNA follows: TGTGCCAGCAGCTTTGGTTTGGAAGCCAAAAACATTCAGTACTTC. This codes for CASSFGLEAKNIQYF.

The chain links TRBV30 to TRBJ2-1; 12 bases are a match to TRBD2. Germline CDR1 and CDR2: GTSNPN and SVGIG (reference sequence). Trimming took 4 bases from V and 7 from J; bases not matched to a gene: 17. The CDR3 runs to 18 residues. This CDR3 reads CAWNRDRTSGTPRNEQFF. DNA for the CDR3: TGTGCCTGGAATCGAGATCGGACTAGCGGGACCCCAAGAAATGAGCAGTTCTTC.

This sequence joins TRBV19 and TRBJ1-6, with 8 bases that match TRBD1. Germline CDR1 is LNHDA and CDR2 is SQIVND (reference sequence). This CDR3 is built from 16 residues. V lost 5 bases and J lost 3; bases outside the gene matches: 6. The CDR3 DNA sequence: TGTGCCAGTAGTGCCGGGACAGGCCTCTATAATTCACCCCTCCACTTT. Its protein is CASSAGTGLYNSPLHF.